Listed here are 10 T cell receptor beta chains from one sample, sequenced in a study of cytomegalovirus exposure and HLA in healthy donors. Primers: 60 Vbeta forward and 13 Jbeta reverse. Some clones are missing from TCRdb's copy, which holds only in-frame ones; the method was immunoSEQ multiplex PCR. The table lists more than 95,000 clones, roughly 74% of them singletons. Sequenced sample: PBMCs. These receptors all stem from a female donor in good health and CMV-seropositive.

The chain recombines TRBV2 with TRBJ1-1; D is ambiguous. The V end lost 6 bases, the J end lost 0 bases, and 11 bases lay between the germline ends. The CDR3 runs 14 residues. Germline loops: CDR1 SNHLY, CDR2 FYNNEI. CDR3 region: CASRENLMNTEAFF. In nucleotides, the CDR3 is TGTGCCAGCAGGGAGAACCTAATGAACACTGAAGCTTTCTTT.

V and J are TRBV5-4 and TRBJ1-1; D is ambiguous. Germline V gene data show CDR1 as SGHNT and CDR2 as YYREEE (reference sequence). V lost 0 bases and J 1 base, leaving 10 bases between the germline ends. CDR3 size: 15 residues. The CDR3 nucleotides read TGTGCCAGCAGCTTGGTAGGCAGGCGGAACACTGAAGCTTTCTTT. Protein product: CASSLVGRRNTEAFF. The full variable domain, rest sourced from reference TRBV5-4 and TRBJ1-1, is ETGVTQSPTHLIKTRGQQVTLRCSSQSGHNTVSWYQQALGQGPQFIFQYYREEENGRGNFPPRFSGLQFPNYSSELNVNALELDDSALYLCASSLVGRRNTEAFFGQGTRLTVV.

J is TRBJ1-1 and V is TRBV18, with TRBD1 matching over 7 bases. This CDR3 is 14 amino acids long. Germline V gene sequence: CDR1 KGHSH, CDR2 LQKENI. V lost 4 bases and J lost 5; bases outside the gene matches: 7. The CDR3 coding sequence is TGTGCCAGCTCACAAACCACAGGGGAGACTGAAGCTTTCTTT. Translation: CASSQTTGETEAFF.

This rearrangement joins TRBV4-3 to TRBJ2-1; a possible D gene is TRBD2 (5 bases). Between the trimmed V and J ends, which lost 0 bases and 4 bases, there was a span of 13 bases. CDR1 and CDR2 from the germline V gene are LGHNA and YSLEER. This CDR3 comprises 16 residues. The CDR3 DNA reads as TGCGCCAGCAGCCAAGATGGAGGCGGACTTTACAATGAGCAGTTCTTC. This encodes CASSQDGGGLYNEQFF.

This chain joins TRBV4-1 and TRBJ2-1; no definite D call. The ends were cut back, 0 bases at V and 5 bases at J, with 14 bases in the middle. The CDR3 length is 16 residues. CDR1 MGHRA and CDR2 YSYEKL come from the germline V gene. CDR3 sequence (DNA): TGCGCCAGCAGCCAAGATTCGTCGGCTAGAAACAATGAGCAGTTCTTC. This codes for CASSQDSSARNNEQFF.

DNA of the CDR3: TGTGCCAGCAGTTCTGGGGCAGGGAATCAGCCCCAGCATTTT. Its translation is CASSSGAGNQPQHF. The rearrangement joins TRBV6-5 to TRBJ1-5; a weak D match, TRBD1 (5 bases). The CDR3 covers 14 residues. The V end lost 4 bases, the J end lost 4 bases, and 11 bases lay between the germline ends. CDR1 is MNHEY, CDR2 SVGAGI, per germline.

This sequence joins TRBV7-9 and TRBJ1-1; 11 positions agree with TRBD1. Unmatched junction bases numbered 4, after V lost 7 bases and J lost 6 bases. Germline CDR1 is SEHNR and CDR2 is FQNEAQ (reference sequence). CDR3 length equals 13 residues. The CDR3 region is CASIPDRGPEAFF. The CDR3 nucleotides read TGTGCCAGCATCCCGGACAGGGGGCCTGAAGCTTTCTTT.

V is TRBV4-1 and J is TRBJ1-1; perhaps TRBD1 as D (5 bases). Trimming left V 6 bases short and J 7 bases short, with 18 bases between. Looked up from germline, CDR1 is MGHRA and CDR2 is YSYEKL. The length of the CDR3 is 14 residues. CDR3 DNA sequence: TGCGCCAGCAGTCAAATTTCAACAGGCGGTGAAGCTTTCTTT. Protein sequence: CASSQISTGGEAFF.

This rearrangement joins TRBV5-1 to TRBJ2-7; D not resolved. The germline V gene encodes CDR1 SGHRS and CDR2 YFSETQ. Trimming left V 4 bases short and J 1 base short, with 6 bases between. The length of the CDR3 is 12 residues. The CDR3 loop reads CASSQTSYEQYF. CDR3 DNA sequence: TGCGCCAGCAGCCAAACTTCCTACGAGCAGTACTTC.

This clone was seen more than once but under ten times. The CDR3, as DNA: TGTGCCAGCAGTCGGGACAGATATAACTATGGCTACACCTTC. Translation: CASSRDRYNYGYTF. The chain recombines TRBV6-5 with TRBJ1-2, with 7 bases lining up with TRBD1. This CDR3 spans 14 amino acids. CDR1 is MNHEY, CDR2 SVGAGI, per germline. The V and J ends lost 5 bases and 1 base, in that order; junction bases with no gene match: 4.